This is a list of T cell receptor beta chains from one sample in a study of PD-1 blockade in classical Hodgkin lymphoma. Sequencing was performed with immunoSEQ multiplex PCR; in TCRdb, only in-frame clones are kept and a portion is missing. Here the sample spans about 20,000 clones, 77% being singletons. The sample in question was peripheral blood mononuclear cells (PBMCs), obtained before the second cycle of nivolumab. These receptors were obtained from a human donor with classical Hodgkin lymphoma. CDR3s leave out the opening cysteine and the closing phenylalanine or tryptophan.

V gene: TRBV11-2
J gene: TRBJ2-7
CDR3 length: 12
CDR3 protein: ASSLGQDRYEQY

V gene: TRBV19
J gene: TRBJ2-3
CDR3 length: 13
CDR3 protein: ASSIQRGVGDTQY

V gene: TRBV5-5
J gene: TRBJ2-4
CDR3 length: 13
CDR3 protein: ASSLDGDTKNIQY

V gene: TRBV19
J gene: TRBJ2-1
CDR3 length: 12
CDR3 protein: ASSLLATNNEQF

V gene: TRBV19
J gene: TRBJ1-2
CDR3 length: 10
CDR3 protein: ASISGKGGYT

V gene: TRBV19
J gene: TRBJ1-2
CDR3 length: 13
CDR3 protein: ASTPWGEGNYGYT

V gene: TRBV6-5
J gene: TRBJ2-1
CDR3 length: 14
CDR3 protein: ASSYTGTGSYNEQF

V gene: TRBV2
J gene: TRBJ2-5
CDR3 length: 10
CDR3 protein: ASRGSGETQY

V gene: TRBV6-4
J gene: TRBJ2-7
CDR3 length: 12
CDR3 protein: ASSDPPTGYEQY

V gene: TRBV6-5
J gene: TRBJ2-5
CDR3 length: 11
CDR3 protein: ASSYQGRETQY

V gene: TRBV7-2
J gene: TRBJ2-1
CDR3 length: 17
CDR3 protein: ASSSGLAGVRSSYNEQF

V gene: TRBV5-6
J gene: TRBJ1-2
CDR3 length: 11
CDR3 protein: ASSRGLSYGYT

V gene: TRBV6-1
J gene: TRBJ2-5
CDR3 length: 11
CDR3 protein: ASGQGSQETQY

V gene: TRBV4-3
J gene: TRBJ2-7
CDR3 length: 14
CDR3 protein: ASSQDHERFSYEQY

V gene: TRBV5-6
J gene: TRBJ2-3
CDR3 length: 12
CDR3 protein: ASGRGQGADTQY

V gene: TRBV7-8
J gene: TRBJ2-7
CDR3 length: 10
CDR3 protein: ASSLKGSEQY

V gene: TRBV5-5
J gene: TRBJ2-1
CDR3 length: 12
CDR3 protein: ASSLAGRSDEQF

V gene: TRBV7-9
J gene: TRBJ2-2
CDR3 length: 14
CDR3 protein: ASSYSRDRGSGELF

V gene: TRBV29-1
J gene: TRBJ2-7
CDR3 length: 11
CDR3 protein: SVQTNDMMKQY

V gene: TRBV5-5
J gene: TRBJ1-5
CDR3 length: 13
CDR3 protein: ASSLAQGSNQPQH

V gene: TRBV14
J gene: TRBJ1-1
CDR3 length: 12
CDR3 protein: ASSQAGQGGGAF

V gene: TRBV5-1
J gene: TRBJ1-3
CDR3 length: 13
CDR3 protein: ASSTDSNSGNTIY

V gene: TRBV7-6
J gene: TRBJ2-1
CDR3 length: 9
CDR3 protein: ASSFGDEQF

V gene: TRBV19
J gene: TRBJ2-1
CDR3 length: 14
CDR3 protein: ASSGGPSSSYNEQF

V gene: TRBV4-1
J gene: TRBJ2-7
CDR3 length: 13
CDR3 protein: ASSQGFRDQREQY

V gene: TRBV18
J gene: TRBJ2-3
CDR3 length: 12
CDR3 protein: ASSPPSRTDTQY

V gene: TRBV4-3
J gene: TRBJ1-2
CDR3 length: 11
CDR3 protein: ASSQDIFNGYT

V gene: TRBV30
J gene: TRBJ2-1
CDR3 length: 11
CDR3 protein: AWSYGPYNEQF

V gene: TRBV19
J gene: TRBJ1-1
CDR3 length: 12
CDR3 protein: ASSVYREVTEAF

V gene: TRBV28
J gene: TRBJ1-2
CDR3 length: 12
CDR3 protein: ASTLSQGSYGYT

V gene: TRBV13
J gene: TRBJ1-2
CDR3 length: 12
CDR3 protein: ASKYRPGRDGYT

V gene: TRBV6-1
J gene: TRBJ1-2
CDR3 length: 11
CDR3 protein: ASSRQASYGYT

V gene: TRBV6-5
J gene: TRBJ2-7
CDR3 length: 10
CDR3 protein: ASSETPYEQY

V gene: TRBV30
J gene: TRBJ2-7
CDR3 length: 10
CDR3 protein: AWTVGNYEQY

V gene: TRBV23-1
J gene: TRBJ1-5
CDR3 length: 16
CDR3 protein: ASSQTSGRGKKKQPQH

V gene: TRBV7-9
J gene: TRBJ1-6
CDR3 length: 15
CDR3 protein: ASSLGPGTGDNSPLH

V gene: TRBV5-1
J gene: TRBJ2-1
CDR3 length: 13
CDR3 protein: ASYKGGEKYNEQF

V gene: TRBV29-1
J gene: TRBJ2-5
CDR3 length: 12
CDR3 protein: SVEGPRAGETQY

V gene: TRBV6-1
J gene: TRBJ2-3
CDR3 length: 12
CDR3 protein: ASSEAQGPDTQY

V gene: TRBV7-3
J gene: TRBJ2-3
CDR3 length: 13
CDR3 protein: ASSLTSGGTDTQY

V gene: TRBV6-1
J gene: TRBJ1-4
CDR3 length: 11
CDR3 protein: ASSGTTNEKLF

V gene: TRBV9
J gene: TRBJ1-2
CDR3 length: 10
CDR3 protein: ASSVVNYGYT

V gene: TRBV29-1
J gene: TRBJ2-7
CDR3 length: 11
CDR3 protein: SVETAFSYEQY

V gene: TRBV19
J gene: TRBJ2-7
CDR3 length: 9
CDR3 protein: ASSKGYEQY

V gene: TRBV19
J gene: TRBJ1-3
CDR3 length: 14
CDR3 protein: ASSTPQGRLGNTIY

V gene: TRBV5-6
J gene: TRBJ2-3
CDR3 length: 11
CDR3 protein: ASSLLLTDTQY